A single sample is the source of the 16 T cell receptor beta chains below, sequenced in a study of blood T cell repertoires in COVID-19. Profiling relied on immunoSEQ multiplex PCR, and the TCRdb table lists in-frame clones only, not all of them. The table shows approximately 76,000 clones, with 87% occurring only once. Sequencing used peripheral blood. These receptors originate from a man aged 30 to 39 with acute or convalescent COVID-19.

The J gene is TRBJ1-5, the V gene TRBV2; 9 nucleotides align to TRBD1. The junction had 7 bases not matched to a gene; V was cut back by 8 bases and J by 5 bases. The CDR3 is 14 residues long. Germline lookup yields CDR1 SNHLY and CDR2 FYNNEI. CDR3 loop: CASGPQGAYQPQHF. CDR3 nucleotide sequence: TGTGCCAGCGGACCACAGGGGGCATATCAGCCCCAGCATTTT.

This clone showed up just a few times. The chain links TRBV18 to TRBJ2-5, with 12 bases fitting TRBD1. Trimming removed 3 bases from V and 7 bases from J; junction bases left unmatched: 3. The CDR3 sequence is 14 residues long. CDR1 KGHSH and CDR2 LQKENI come from the germline V gene. CDR3 coding DNA: TGTGCCAGCTCACCTCCGGGACAGGGGGCGACCCAGTACTTC. It yields the protein CASSPPGQGATQYF.

This chain joins TRBV7-3 and TRBJ1-1; maybe TRBD1 (5 bases). CDR3 length: 13 residues. Per the germline V gene, CDR1 is SGHTA and CDR2 is FQGTGA. Deletions cut 2 bases from V and 4 bases from J, with 8 bases between. CDR3 nucleotide sequence: TGTGCCAGCAGCTTAGGAGGGGTCACTGAAGCTTTCTTT. Its protein is CASSLGGVTEAFF.

The rearrangement links TRBV3-1 (or the pseudogene TRBV3-2) to TRBJ2-1, with 15 bases fitting TRBD2. Germline V gene lookup returns CDR1 LGHDT and CDR2 YNNKEL (reference sequence). The ends lost 5 bases at V and 0 bases at J; junction bases unmatched: 8. This CDR3 has 19 residues. The CDR3 bases are TGTGCCAGCAGCGACTGGACTAGCGGGAGGGGGAGCTCCTACAATGAGCAGTTCTTC. Its translation: CASSDWTSGRGSSYNEQFF.

The V call is TRBV15, the J call TRBJ2-2; tentative D call: TRBD2 (5 bases). V lost 0 bases to trimming and J lost 6 bases, with 26 bases between them. The CDR3 totals 20 residues. Germline V gene sequence: CDR1 LNHNV, CDR2 YYDKDF (reference sequence). CDR3 coding DNA: TGTGCCACCAGCAGAGATCTTGGCAGAGTGGCCGGGGAAAAGTCCGGGGAGCTGTTTTTT. Encoded protein: CATSRDLGRVAGEKSGELFF.

The V call is TRBV30, the J call TRBJ2-5; the match to TRBD1 covers 9 bases. The CDR3 is made up of 15 amino acids. Trimming took 1 base from V and 4 from J; bases not matched to a gene: 7. The germline gives CDR1 GTSNPN, CDR2 SVGIG (reference sequence). DNA for the CDR3: TGTGCCTGGAGTGCGGGACAGGGTTTTCGAGAGACCCAGTACTTC. Amino acid sequence: CAWSAGQGFRETQYF.

The V and J genes are TRBV6-5 and TRBJ1-1; 7 bases match TRBD1. V trimming: 6 bases; J trimming: 3 bases; junction bases outside the gene matches: 4. There are 13 residues in the CDR3. The germline V gene has CDR1 MNHEY and CDR2 SVGAGI. The CDR3 sequence: CASSHDRDTEAFF. CDR3 DNA sequence: TGTGCCAGCAGCCATGACAGGGACACTGAAGCTTTCTTT.

V gene TRBV30 combines with J gene TRBJ2-5; tentatively, D is TRBD2 (6 bases). This CDR3 region has 14 residues. Germline V gene sequence: CDR1 GTSNPN, CDR2 SVGIG (reference sequence). The ends were cut back, 3 bases at V and 5 bases at J, with 16 bases in the middle. The CDR3 reads CAWSPSLATETQYF. CDR3 DNA sequence: TGTGCCTGGAGCCCTTCTCTAGCGACGGAGACCCAGTACTTC.

The V and J genes are TRBV7-9 and TRBJ2-1; 9 bases are shared with TRBD2. The trim removed 7 bases at V and 8 bases at J, leaving 12 bases unmatched. The germline V gene has CDR1 SEHNR and CDR2 FQNEAQ (reference sequence). The CDR3 is made up of 15 amino acids. The chain's CDR3 is CASNQAGTSIHEQFF. The CDR3 region has the DNA TGTGCCAGCAACCAGGCTGGGACTAGCATCCATGAGCAGTTCTTC.

The V and J genes are TRBV6-2 or TRBV6-3 and TRBJ2-1; 8 bases align to TRBD2. This CDR3 contains 15 residues. The germline V gene has CDR1 MNHEY and CDR2 SVGEGT. V lost 5 bases to trimming and J lost 4 bases; unmatched junction nucleotides: 7. DNA of the CDR3: TGTGCCAGCAGTGACTATAGCGGGGCTTACAATGAGCAGTTCTTC. Translating gives CASSDYSGAYNEQFF.

The chain joins TRBV13 to TRBJ2-1; D possibly corresponds to TRBD1 (5 bases). The CDR3 is 14 amino acids. CDR1 PRHDT and CDR2 FYEKMQ come from the germline V gene (reference sequence). Trimming took off 8 bases at V and 3 bases at J, with 14 bases between the two ends. CDR3 in amino acids: CASAKAGFYNEQFF. CDR3 in DNA: TGTGCCAGCGCCAAAGCAGGGTTCTACAATGAGCAGTTCTTC.

This clone was seen a handful of times. The chain carries TRBV2 and TRBJ1-5; 10 positions match TRBD1. This CDR3 region has 14 residues. The V and J ends lost 7 bases and 5 bases, in that order; junction bases with no gene match: 5. From germline, CDR1 is SNHLY and CDR2 FYNNEI. The CDR3 here is CASTGQGLDQPQHF. In nucleotides, the CDR3 is TGTGCCAGCACGGGACAGGGGTTGGATCAGCCCCAGCATTTT. Full variable domain (remainder filled in from reference TRBV2 and TRBJ1-5): EPEVTQTPSHQVTQMGQEVILRCVPISNHLYFYWYRQILGQKVEFLVSFYNNEISEKSEIFDDQFSVERPDGSNFTLKIRSTKLEDSAMYFCASTGQGLDQPQHFGDGTRLSIL.

The chain employs TRBV7-9 and TRBJ1-2, with no clear D. This CDR3 spans 14 amino acids. Trimming removed 5 bases from V and 4 bases from J, with 14 bases in between. The germline V gene encodes CDR1 SEHNR and CDR2 FQNEAQ (reference sequence). The CDR3 spells CASSLNEGGYGYTF. The DNA of the CDR3 is TGTGCCAGCAGCCTAAACGAGGGAGGCTATGGCTACACCTTC.

The table lists this clone with a few counts. The chain's CDR3 is CASSRDSPYGYTF. Here the CDR3 DNA reads TGTGCCAGCAGTCGGGACAGTCCCTATGGCTACACCTTC. J is TRBJ1-2 and V is TRBV5-4, with 7 bases that match TRBD1. V shed 5 bases and J 4 bases; nucleotides not matched to a gene: 5. There are 13 residues in the CDR3. CDR1 is SGHNT and CDR2 is YYREEE in the germline V gene (reference sequence).

This chain joins TRBV5-1 and TRBJ2-3; perhaps TRBD2 as D (6 bases). Germline V gene data show CDR1 as SGHRS and CDR2 as YFSETQ. CDR3 length: 15 amino acids. V was trimmed by 0 bases and J by 6 bases, leaving 14 bases between them. The CDR3 bases are TGCGCCAGCAGCTTGGTGGAGGGCCAGACGGATACGCAGTATTTT. This gives the protein CASSLVEGQTDTQYF.

The V gene is TRBV7-3, the J gene TRBJ2-3; 11 bases agree with TRBD2. This CDR3 contains 16 residues. Per germline, CDR1 SGHTA and CDR2 FQGTGA. The V segment lost 1 base and the J segment 2 bases; nucleotides outside the gene matches: 2. CDR3 coding DNA: TGTGCCAGCAGCTTAAGACTAGCGGGGTTCACAGATACGCAGTATTTT. This gives the protein CASSLRLAGFTDTQYF.